One sample yielded the 7 T cell receptor beta chains listed below, sequenced in a study of OX40 agonist ivuxolimab in advanced cancers. Assay used: immunoSEQ multiplex PCR; TCRdb lists only in-frame clones, some missing. The sample yields 79,000 or so clones, about 90% seen once. The sample was CD4+ or CD8+ T cells sorted from blood, taken in a trial of the OX40 agonist ivuxolimab. The receptor set was obtained from an adult with an advanced solid tumor such as melanoma, head and neck, liver or kidney cancer.

V gene TRBV28 combines with J gene TRBJ1-5; TRBD1 is a possible D gene (6 bases). CDR3 length equals 15 residues. From germline, CDR1 is MDHEN and CDR2 SYDVKM. The germline V and J ends were trimmed by 3 bases and 2 bases, with 11 bases remaining between them. In DNA form, the CDR3 reads TGTGCCAGCAGTTTTATCAGGGGTGGCAATCAGCCCCAGCATTTT. Its translation: CASSFIRGGNQPQHF.

The count of this clone is one. V is TRBV10-3 and J is TRBJ2-3; 10 nucleotides align to TRBD1. This CDR3 contains 14 residues. CDR1 is ENHRY and CDR2 is SYGVKD in the germline V gene. The junction had 4 bases not matched to a gene; V was cut back by 4 bases and J by 6 bases. CDR3 loop: CAISGGQGTDTQYF. The CDR3 DNA follows: TGTGCCATCAGTGGGGGACAGGGGACCGATACGCAGTATTTT.

V is TRBV6-1 and J is TRBJ1-5; D gene uncertain. The CDR3 extends over 14 amino acids. The germline V gene has CDR1 MNHNS and CDR2 SASEGT. V was clipped by 0 bases and J by 7 bases, with 10 bases between them. CDR3 residues: CASSEAGLGQPQHF. The CDR3 nucleotides are TGTGCCAGCAGTGAAGCAGGGCTAGGCCAGCCCCAGCATTTT.

Written as DNA, the CDR3 is TGTGCCAGCAGTACCGGGACAGGGGCCTACGAGCAGTACTTC. It encodes CASSTGTGAYEQYF. V gene TRBV28 combines with J gene TRBJ2-7; TRBD1 agrees at 10 bases. CDR1 is MDHEN, CDR2 SYDVKM, per germline. V lost 5 bases and J lost 2; bases outside the gene matches: 3. This CDR3 contains 14 residues. Based on the CDR3 plus reference TRBV28 and TRBJ2-7, the full variable domain is DVKVTQSSRYLVKRTGEKVFLECVQDMDHENMFWYRQDPGLGLRLIYFSYDVKMKEKGDIPEGYSVSREKKERFSLILESASTNQTSMYLCASSTGTGAYEQYFGPGTRLTVT.

The DNA of the CDR3 is TGCAGCGCCGGGATAACACTCAACACTGAAGCTTTCTTT. It translates to CSAGITLNTEAFF. This chain uses TRBV29-1 with TRBJ1-1, with unresolved D. V was cut by 7 bases and J by 2 bases, with 14 bases left in between. The CDR3 covers 13 residues. The germline V gene has CDR1 SQVTM and CDR2 ANQGSEA.

V is TRBV28 and J is TRBJ1-2; 11 positions match TRBD1. The length of the CDR3 is 15 residues. V trimming: 5 bases; J trimming: 7 bases; junction bases outside the gene matches: 9. Germline CDR1 and CDR2: MDHEN and SYDVKM. CDR3 DNA: TGTGCCAGCAGTCCAGGACAGGGGGCGTATATTGGCTACACCTTC. Its translation is CASSPGQGAYIGYTF.

The V gene is TRBV5-3, the J gene TRBJ1-4; TRBD1 agrees at 8 bases. TRBV5-3 qualifies as an ORF whose function is uncertain. J gave up 8 bases and V 3 bases, and 9 bases lay outside the gene matches. The CDR3 covers 15 residues. The DNA of the CDR3 is TGTGCCAGAAGCTCTTTGGACAGGGAGGGCGAAAAACTGTTTTTT. Its protein product is CARSSLDREGEKLFF.